The 21 T cell receptor beta chains presented below share a single source sample, sequenced in a study of Tregs in tolerant kidney transplant recipients. Produced via immunoSEQ multiplex PCR; TCRdb's table is partial and in-frame only. This table holds approximately 60,000 clones, 70% to 90% found once. Mixed chimerism was transient after nonmyeloablative marrow transplants from related graft donors. Sample: CD4+ T cells from blood (PBMCs), taken 6 months after the transplant. Receptors were obtained from a human patient who received a combined kidney and bone marrow transplant. Part of the T cells may come from the graft donor.

The rearrangement links TRBV5-4 to TRBJ2-2; D call uncertain. This CDR3 is built from 16 residues. Trimming removed 0 bases from V and 0 bases from J, with 9 bases in between. Germline CDR1 and CDR2: SGHNT and YYREEE (reference sequence). CDR3 amino acids: CASSLVRSPNTGELFF. The DNA of the CDR3 is TGTGCCAGCAGCTTGGTTCGGTCCCCGAACACCGGGGAGCTGTTTTTT.

The V gene is TRBV4-2, the J gene TRBJ1-5, with D maybe TRBD1 (5 bases). The germline V gene encodes CDR1 LGHNA and CDR2 YNFKEQ. This CDR3 has 16 amino acids. The germline V and J ends were trimmed by 0 bases and 5 bases, with 14 bases remaining between them. Written as DNA, the CDR3 is TGTGCCAGCAGCCAAGATAGAGCCCAGGGTCATCAGCCCCAGCATTTT. Translation: CASSQDRAQGHQPQHF.

This clone was counted between two and nine times. V gene TRBV5-4 combines with J gene TRBJ1-4; D possibly corresponds to TRBD1 (6 bases). V was pared by 0 bases and J by 5 bases, with 14 bases between. The germline CDR1 and CDR2 sequences are SGHNT and YYREEE (reference sequence). There are 16 residues in the CDR3. CDR3 sequence (DNA): TGTGCCAGCAGCTTGGCAATGGGGGGGCTAAATGAAAAACTGTTTTTT. This translates into CASSLAMGGLNEKLFF.

The rearrangement joins TRBV2 to TRBJ2-1, with 8 bases identical to TRBD1. Germline assignment: CDR1 SNHLY and CDR2 FYNNEI. The junction had 4 bases not matched to a gene; V was cut back by 4 bases and J by 5 bases. This CDR3 has 14 amino acids. For the CDR3, the DNA is TGTGCCAGCAGTGCCAGGGGGCGCGACAATGAGCAGTTCTTC. Translating gives CASSARGRDNEQFF.

V and J are TRBV4-1 and TRBJ1-2; D remains ambiguous. The germline V gene encodes CDR1 MGHRA and CDR2 YSYEKL. This CDR3 is built from 15 residues. V shed 2 bases and J shed 3 bases, with 13 bases lying between them. In nucleotides, the CDR3 is TGCGCCAGCAGCCAAAACGTGGCGGGAGACTATGGCTACACCTTC. Translated: CASSQNVAGDYGYTF.

This sequence joins TRBV19 and TRBJ2-1, with D unclear. The CDR3 covers 14 residues. V dropped 9 bases and J dropped 4 bases, with 16 bases sitting between them. Germline V gene sequence: CDR1 LNHDA, CDR2 SQIVND (reference sequence). Here the CDR3 reads CASRSRAVYNEQFF. The CDR3 nucleotides read TGTGCCAGCCGTTCTAGAGCAGTATACAATGAGCAGTTCTTC.

The rearrangement joins TRBV7-3 to TRBJ2-1; 9 bases fit TRBD2. CDR1 and CDR2 (germline): SGHTA, FQGTGA. CDR3 length equals 16 residues. The junction had 12 bases not matched to a gene; V was cut back by 5 bases and J by 7 bases. The CDR3 sequence is CASSQIAGVMSNEQFF. The CDR3 DNA reads TGTGCCAGCAGCCAAATAGCGGGGGTGATGTCAAATGAGCAGTTCTTC.

The genes are TRBV7-2 and TRBJ2-2; 11 nucleotides align to TRBD2. Germline V lookup: CDR1 SGHTA, CDR2 FQGNSA. After removal of 5 bases from V and 5 bases from J, the junction contained 13 bases not matched to a gene. The CDR3 totals 18 residues. The DNA for the CDR3 is TGTGCCAGCAGCCCCTCCAATAGCGGGGGGGCCATGACCGGGGAGCTGTTTTTT. This gives the protein CASSPSNSGGAMTGELFF.

The chain has TRBV4-3 and TRBJ1-1, with D maybe TRBD1 (5 bases). Germline CDR1 reads LGHNA; CDR2 reads YSLEER. Trimming removed 4 bases at V and 7 bases at J, with 34 bases between. The CDR3 extends over 20 amino acids. The DNA of the CDR3 is TGCGCCAGCAGCCCCAATCCCGAACAGGATAGGGTTTCGTCCGGGCATGAAGCTTTCTTT. Translation: CASSPNPEQDRVSSGHEAFF.

The chain joins TRBV7-9 to TRBJ2-5; 8 bases match TRBD2. Looked up from germline, CDR1 is SEHNR and CDR2 is FQNEAQ (reference sequence). With 3 bases clipped from V and 6 bases from J, the junction kept 6 bases outside the gene matches. CDR3 length: 14 amino acids. Written as DNA, the CDR3 is TGTGCCAGCAGCTTGTGGACTAGCTCCAAGACCCAGTACTTC. Translating it yields CASSLWTSSKTQYF.

The chain is built from TRBV15 and TRBJ2-2, with 8 bases lining up with TRBD1. The CDR3 length is 14 residues. CDR1 and CDR2 from the germline V gene are LNHNV and YYDKDF (reference sequence). Losses at the gene ends were 3 bases for V and 7 bases for J; bases not matched to a gene: 4. CDR3 DNA: TGTGCCACCAGCAGGGGACAGGCCGACGGGGAGCTGTTTTTT. Residues: CATSRGQADGELFF.

V usage is TRBV5-1 and J usage is TRBJ2-1; TRBD1 matches at 7 bases. CDR1 and CDR2 (germline): SGHRS, YFSETQ. V trimming: 3 bases; J trimming: 10 bases; junction bases outside the gene matches: 10. CDR3 length equals 14 residues. The CDR3, as DNA: TGCGCCAGCAGCTCAAGGACAGGTCCGGGGGAGCAGTTCTTC. This gives the protein CASSSRTGPGEQFF.

This chain links TRBV7-2 with TRBJ1-5, with 8 nucleotides matching TRBD1. CDR3 length: 14 residues. The germline gives CDR1 SGHTA, CDR2 FQGNSA. Unmatched junction bases numbered 6, after V lost 5 bases and J lost 6 bases. Here the CDR3 reads CASSLDRVGQPQHF. DNA for the CDR3: TGTGCCAGCAGCCTGGACAGGGTAGGTCAGCCCCAGCATTTT.

The chain carries TRBV9 and TRBJ1-5; unclear D gene. Trimming took 8 bases from V and 0 from J, leaving 9 bases between them. The CDR3 has 13 residues. Per germline, CDR1 SGDLS and CDR2 YYNGEE. CDR3 DNA sequence: TGTGCCAGATCTATTTATAGCAATCAGCCCCAGCATTTT. It specifies CARSIYSNQPQHF.

The chain combines TRBV5-1 with TRBJ2-3; 10 bases map to TRBD2. V lost 4 bases to trimming and J lost 1 base; unmatched junction nucleotides: 3. Germline V CDR1 and CDR2: SGHRS, YFSETQ. This CDR3 is built from 15 residues. As DNA, the CDR3 is TGCGCCAGCAGCCCCGGGACTAGCGGCACAGATACGCAGTATTTT. Translation: CASSPGTSGTDTQYF.

CDR3 sequence reads: CASSYVGTGGTEAFF. DNA of the CDR3: TGCGCCAGCAGCTATGTCGGGACAGGGGGGACTGAAGCTTTCTTT. This chain joins TRBV5-1 and TRBJ1-1, with 11 positions matching TRBD1. The CDR3 contains 15 residues. J was trimmed by 5 bases and V by 3 bases; bases with no gene match: 6. Germline-derived CDR1 and CDR2 are SGHRS and YFSETQ.

V gene TRBV7-2 combines with J gene TRBJ2-3, with D perhaps matching TRBD2 (5 bases). The CDR3 covers 15 residues. V was shortened by 4 bases and J by 2 bases, with 13 bases between the two germline ends. Germline-derived CDR1 and CDR2 are SGHTA and FQGNSA. CDR3: CASSSSSLYTDTQYF. The DNA for the CDR3 is TGTGCCAGCAGCTCTTCTAGCCTGTACACAGATACGCAGTATTTT.

V usage is TRBV4-2 and J usage is TRBJ1-6; no firm D call. The CDR3 runs to 13 residues. Germline values: CDR1 LGHNA, CDR2 YNFKEQ. Trimming removed 0 bases at V and 9 bases at J, with 6 bases between. CDR3 sequence: CASSQEYFSPLHF. CDR3 in DNA: TGTGCCAGCAGCCAAGAGTATTTTTCACCCCTCCACTTT.

The CDR3 reads CASTPGTSKYNEQFF. DNA for the CDR3: TGTGCCAGCACCCCCGGGACTAGCAAGTACAATGAGCAGTTCTTC. The chain joins TRBV11-3 to TRBJ2-1; 9 bases align to TRBD2. CDR3 length equals 15 residues. Per germline, CDR1 SGHNT and CDR2 YENEEA. With V trimmed by 7 bases and J by 4 bases, 8 bases remained unmatched.

The chain combines TRBV4-1 with TRBJ2-2; possible D gene TRBD2, 6 bases. Germline lookup yields CDR1 MGHRA and CDR2 YSYEKL. V lost 3 bases to trimming and J lost 0 bases, with 17 bases between them. CDR3 length: 18 residues. CDR3 sequence: CASSHLVWWTTNTGELFF. Written as DNA, the CDR3 is TGCGCCAGCAGCCACCTGGTTTGGTGGACTACGAACACCGGGGAGCTGTTTTTT.

The chain carries TRBV9 and TRBJ2-2; TRBD1 is a possible D gene (6 bases). The CDR3 sequence is 17 residues long. V lost 4 bases to trimming and J lost 0 bases, with 16 bases between them. Germline lookup yields CDR1 SGDLS and CDR2 YYNGEE. CDR3 residues: CASSSPVGGANTGELFF. CDR3 in DNA: TGTGCCAGCAGCTCCCCTGTTGGGGGCGCGAACACCGGGGAGCTGTTTTTT.